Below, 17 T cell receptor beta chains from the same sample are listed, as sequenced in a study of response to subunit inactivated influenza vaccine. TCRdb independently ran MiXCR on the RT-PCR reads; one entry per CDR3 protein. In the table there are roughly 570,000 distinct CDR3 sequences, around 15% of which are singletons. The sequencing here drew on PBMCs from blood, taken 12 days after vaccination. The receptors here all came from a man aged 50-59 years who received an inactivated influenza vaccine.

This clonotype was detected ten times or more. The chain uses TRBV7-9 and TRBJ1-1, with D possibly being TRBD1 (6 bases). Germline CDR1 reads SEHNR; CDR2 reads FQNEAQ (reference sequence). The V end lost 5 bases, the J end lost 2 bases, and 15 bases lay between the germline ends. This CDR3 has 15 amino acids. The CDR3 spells CASSPRQARNTEAFF. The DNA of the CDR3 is TGTGCCAGCAGCCCCAGACAGGCGAGAAACACTGAAGCTTTCTTT.

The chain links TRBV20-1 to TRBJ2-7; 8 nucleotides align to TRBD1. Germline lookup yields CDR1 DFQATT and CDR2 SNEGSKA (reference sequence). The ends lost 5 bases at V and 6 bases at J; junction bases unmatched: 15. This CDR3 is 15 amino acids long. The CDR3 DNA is TGCAGTGCTGTAAAACGCAGGGGGCTTAATGGCGAGCAGTACTTC. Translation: CSAVKRRGLNGEQYF.

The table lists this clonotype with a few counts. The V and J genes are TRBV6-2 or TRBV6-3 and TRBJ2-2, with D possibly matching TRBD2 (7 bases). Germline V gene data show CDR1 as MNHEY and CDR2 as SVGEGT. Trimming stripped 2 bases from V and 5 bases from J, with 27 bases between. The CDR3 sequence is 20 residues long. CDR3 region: CASSYNTLGGGATFTGELFF. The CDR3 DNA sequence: TGTGCCAGCAGTTACAACACCCTGGGGGGGGGCGCGACTTTTACCGGGGAGCTGTTTTTT.

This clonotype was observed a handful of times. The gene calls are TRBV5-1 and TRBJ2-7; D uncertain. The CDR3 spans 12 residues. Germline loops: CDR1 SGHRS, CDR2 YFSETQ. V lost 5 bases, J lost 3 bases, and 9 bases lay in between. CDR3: CASRGTRYEQYF. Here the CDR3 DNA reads TGCGCCAGCAGGGGAACCCGCTACGAGCAGTACTTC.

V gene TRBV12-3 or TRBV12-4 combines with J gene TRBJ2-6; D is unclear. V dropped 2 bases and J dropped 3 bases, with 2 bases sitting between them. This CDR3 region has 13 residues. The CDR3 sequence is CASSLLGANVLTF. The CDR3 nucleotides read TGTGCCAGCAGTTTACTTGGGGCCAACGTCCTGACTTTC.

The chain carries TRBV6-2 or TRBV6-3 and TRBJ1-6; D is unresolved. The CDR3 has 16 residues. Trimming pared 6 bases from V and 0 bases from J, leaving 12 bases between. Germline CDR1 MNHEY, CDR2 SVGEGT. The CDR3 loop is CASRRASSSYNSPLHF. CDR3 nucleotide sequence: TGTGCCAGCAGAAGGGCGTCGAGCTCCTATAATTCACCCCTCCACTTT.

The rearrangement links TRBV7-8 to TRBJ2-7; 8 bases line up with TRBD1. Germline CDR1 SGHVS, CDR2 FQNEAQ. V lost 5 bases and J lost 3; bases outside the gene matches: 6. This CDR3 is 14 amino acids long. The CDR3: CASSERTGNYEQYF. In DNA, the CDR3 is TGTGCCAGCAGCGAGCGGACAGGGAACTACGAGCAGTACTTC.

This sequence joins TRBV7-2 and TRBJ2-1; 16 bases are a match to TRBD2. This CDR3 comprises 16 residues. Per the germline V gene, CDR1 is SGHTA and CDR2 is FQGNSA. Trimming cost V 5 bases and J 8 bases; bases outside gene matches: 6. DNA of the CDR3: TGTGCCAGCAGCCCCTTGGGACTAGCGGGGGGGTATGAGCAGTTCTTC. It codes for CASSPLGLAGGYEQFF.

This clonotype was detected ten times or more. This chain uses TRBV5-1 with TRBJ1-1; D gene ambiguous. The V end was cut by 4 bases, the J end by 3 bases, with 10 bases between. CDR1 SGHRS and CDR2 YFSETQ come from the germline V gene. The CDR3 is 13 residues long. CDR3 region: CASSPRRDTEAFF. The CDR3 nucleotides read TGCGCCAGCAGCCCCCGCCGGGACACTGAAGCTTTCTTT.

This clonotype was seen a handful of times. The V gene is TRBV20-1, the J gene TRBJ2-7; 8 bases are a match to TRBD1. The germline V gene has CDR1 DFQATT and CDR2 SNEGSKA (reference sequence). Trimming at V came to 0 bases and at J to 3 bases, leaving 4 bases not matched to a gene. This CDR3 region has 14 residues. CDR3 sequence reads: CSARDRDRIYEQYF. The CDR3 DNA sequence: TGCAGTGCTAGAGACAGGGACAGGATCTACGAGCAGTACTTC.

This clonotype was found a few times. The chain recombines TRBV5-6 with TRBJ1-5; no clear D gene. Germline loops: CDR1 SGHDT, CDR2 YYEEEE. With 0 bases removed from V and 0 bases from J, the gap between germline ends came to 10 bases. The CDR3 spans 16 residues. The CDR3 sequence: CASSLGSSYSNQPQHF. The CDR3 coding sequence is TGTGCCAGCAGCTTGGGCAGTTCTTATAGCAATCAGCCCCAGCATTTT.

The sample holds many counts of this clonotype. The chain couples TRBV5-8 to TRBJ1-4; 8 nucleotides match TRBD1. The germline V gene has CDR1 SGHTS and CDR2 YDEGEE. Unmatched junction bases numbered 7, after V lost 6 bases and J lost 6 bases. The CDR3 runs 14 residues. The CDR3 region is CASTQGQADEKLFF. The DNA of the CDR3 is TGTGCCAGCACCCAGGGACAGGCGGATGAAAAACTGTTTTTT.

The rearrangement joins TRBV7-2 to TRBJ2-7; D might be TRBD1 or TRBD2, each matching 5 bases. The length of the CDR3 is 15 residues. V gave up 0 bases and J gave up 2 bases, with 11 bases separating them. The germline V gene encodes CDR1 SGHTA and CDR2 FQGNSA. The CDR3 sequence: CASSLAGTETYEQYF. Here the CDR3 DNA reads TGTGCCAGCAGCTTAGCGGGGACGGAAACCTACGAGCAGTACTTC.

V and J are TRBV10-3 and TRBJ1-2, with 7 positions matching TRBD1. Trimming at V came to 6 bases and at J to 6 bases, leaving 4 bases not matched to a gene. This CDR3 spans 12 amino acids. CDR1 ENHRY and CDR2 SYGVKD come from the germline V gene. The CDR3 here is CAISRTGDGYTF. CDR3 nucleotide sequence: TGTGCCATCAGCAGAACAGGGGATGGCTACACCTTC.

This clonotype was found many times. CDR3 amino acids: CASSLGQTGGGTTEAFF. The DNA of the CDR3 is TGTGCCAGCAGCTTGGGACAGACAGGGGGAGGGACCACTGAAGCTTTCTTT. The chain joins TRBV5-6 to TRBJ1-1, with TRBD1 matching 9 bases. V lost 0 bases to trimming and J lost 4 bases; unmatched junction nucleotides: 10. The CDR3 has 17 amino acids. Germline V gene lookup returns CDR1 SGHDT and CDR2 YYEEEE.

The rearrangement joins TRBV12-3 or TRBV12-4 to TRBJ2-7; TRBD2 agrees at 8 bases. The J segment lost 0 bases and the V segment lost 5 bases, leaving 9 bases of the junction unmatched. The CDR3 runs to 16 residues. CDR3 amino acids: CASSPAGGRSSYEQYF. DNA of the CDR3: TGTGCCAGCAGTCCCGCGGGGGGCCGTAGCTCCTACGAGCAGTACTTC.

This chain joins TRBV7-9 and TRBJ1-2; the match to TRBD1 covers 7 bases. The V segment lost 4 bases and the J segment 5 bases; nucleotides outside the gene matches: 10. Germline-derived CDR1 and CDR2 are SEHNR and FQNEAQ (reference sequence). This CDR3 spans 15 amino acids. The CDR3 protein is CASSSTTGMGYGYTF. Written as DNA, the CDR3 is TGTGCCAGCAGCTCCACGACAGGGATGGGATATGGCTACACCTTC.